This TCR beta chain was identified during a study of blood T cell repertoires in COVID-19. Germline V lookup: CDR1 MDHEN, CDR2 SYDVKM. The trim removed 4 bases at V and 7 bases at J, leaving 5 bases unmatched. This CDR3 region has 15 residues. The repertoire was sequenced with immunoSEQ multiplex PCR; TCRdb's copy has only in-frame clones and lacks some. The data hold around 50,000 clones, with around 80% observed a single time. The table lists this clone with a few counts. What was sequenced was PBMCs or T cells enriched from blood (not recorded which). The sequence derives from a woman between 45 and 65 years old with acute COVID-19. The chain recombines TRBV28 with TRBJ2-1; 12 positions match TRBD2. CDR3 loop: CASSSSGGAENEQFF. As DNA, the CDR3 is TGTGCCAGCAGTTCTAGCGGGGGGGCCGAAAATGAGCAGTTCTTC.